Below, 10 T cell receptor beta chains from the same sample are listed, as sequenced in a study of identical twins. A single record per CDR3 protein comes from TCRdb applying MiXCR to the 5' RACE reads. The sample lists about 890,000 distinct CDR3 sequences; more than 9% were seen once. The same data also contributed to another study, on yellow fever vaccine responses in identical twins.

The sequenced material came from PBMCs. These receptors were collected from a woman younger than 30 in good health.

This clonotype was seen at least ten times. This chain links TRBV20-1 with TRBJ1-4, with D unclear. The V end was cut by 0 bases, the J end by 1 base, with 9 bases between. Germline values: CDR1 DFQATT, CDR2 SNEGSKA (reference sequence). This CDR3 region has 15 residues. CDR3 coding DNA: TGCAGTGCTAGAGATCCTCAAGGAACTAATGAAAAACTGTTTTTT. This sequence encodes CSARDPQGTNEKLFF.

The table lists this clonotype with many counts. The chain carries TRBV11-2 and TRBJ2-3; 7 nucleotides match TRBD1. CDR3 length: 13 residues. The V gene's germline CDR1 is SGHAT and CDR2 FQNNGV. The junction had 1 base not matched to a gene; V was cut back by 4 bases and J by 3 bases. The CDR3 region has the DNA TGTGCCAGCAGCTACAGGGGAACAGATACGCAGTATTTT. It codes for CASSYRGTDTQYF.

This clonotype was counted a few times. The rearrangement links TRBV6-1 to TRBJ1-2; TRBD1 might be the D (5 bases). The germline gives CDR1 MNHNS, CDR2 SASEGT. This CDR3 contains 12 residues. The germline V and J ends were trimmed by 5 bases and 6 bases, with 10 bases remaining between them. The CDR3 loop reads CASSRTTDGYTF. CDR3 bases: TGTGCCAGCAGTCGGACGACAGATGGCTACACCTTC.

The DNA for the CDR3 is TGTGCCAGCAGCTCGGGGCCGGCAGATGAGCAGTTCTTC. This encodes CASSSGPADEQFF. This chain connects TRBV7-3 to TRBJ2-1, with D perhaps assigned TRBD1 or TRBD2 (5 bases each). Trimming left V 4 bases short and J 8 bases short, with 12 bases between. Germline values: CDR1 SGHTA, CDR2 FQGTGA. The CDR3 has 13 amino acids.

This clonotype was seen more than once but under ten times. The V call is TRBV5-1, the J call TRBJ2-7; TRBD1 might be the D (6 bases). The CDR3 has 18 residues. V dropped 4 bases and J dropped 0 bases, with 23 bases sitting between them. The germline V gene encodes CDR1 SGHRS and CDR2 YFSETQ. The CDR3 loop reads CASSALPLTGLFSYEQYF. The CDR3 DNA sequence: TGCGCCAGCAGCGCCCTACCCCTAACAGGGCTATTCTCCTACGAGCAGTACTTC.

This clonotype was observed many times. The chain carries TRBV4-2 and TRBJ1-5; no definite D call. Trimming took 6 bases from V and 5 from J, leaving 11 bases between them. The CDR3 is 13 residues long. Germline-derived CDR1 and CDR2 are LGHNA and YNFKEQ. The CDR3 DNA is TGTGCCAGCAGGGGAGGGAGTGATCAGCCCCAGCATTTT. This sequence encodes CASRGGSDQPQHF.

V usage is TRBV18 and J usage is TRBJ2-1; D is unresolved. The germline gives CDR1 KGHSH, CDR2 LQKENI. The CDR3 sequence is 14 residues long. Trimming cost V 3 bases and J 7 bases, with 13 bases left between them. CDR3 in amino acids: CASSPPYGANEQFF. CDR3 DNA: TGTGCCAGCTCACCCCCCTACGGCGCAAATGAGCAGTTCTTC. The complete variable domain, with remaining parts taken from reference TRBV18 and TRBJ2-1, reads NAGVMQNPRHLVRRRGQEARLRCSPMKGHSHVYWYRQLPEEGLKFMVYLQKENIIDESGMPKERFSAEFPKEGPSILRIQQVVRGDSAAYFCASSPPYGANEQFFGPGTRLTVL.

This clonotype was counted only a few times. The V call is TRBV4-1, the J call TRBJ1-4, with 10 bases matching TRBD1. CDR1 and CDR2 from the germline V gene are MGHRA and YSYEKL. Losses at the gene ends were 5 bases for V and 2 bases for J; bases not matched to a gene: 5. The CDR3 is made up of 16 amino acids. This CDR3 is CASSTGQGPTNEKLFF. The CDR3 DNA sequence: TGCGCCAGCAGCACGGGACAGGGGCCGACTAATGAAAAACTGTTTTTT.

There are a few counts of this clonotype. This chain joins TRBV24-1 and TRBJ2-3, with TRBD2 identical over 7 bases. The CDR3 consists of 18 residues. Germline V gene lookup returns CDR1 KGHDR and CDR2 SFDVKD. Trimming cost V 4 bases and J 2 bases; bases outside gene matches: 14. The CDR3 here is CATSEPPGEGVFTDTQYF. For the CDR3, the DNA is TGTGCCACCAGTGAGCCGCCTGGGGAGGGAGTCTTCACAGATACGCAGTATTTT.

As concerns this clonotype: A read error may explain this, as a much larger clone is one base away. The chain joins TRBV27 to TRBJ2-1; D not resolved. Trimming removed 5 bases from V and 2 bases from J, with 16 bases in between. The CDR3 is made up of 16 amino acids. Germline lookup yields CDR1 MNHEY and CDR2 SMNVEV (reference sequence). This CDR3 reads CASSPEAGFTYNEQFF. Written as DNA, the CDR3 is TGTGCCAGCAGTCCCGAGGCTGGTTTTACCTACAATGAGCAGTTCTTC.